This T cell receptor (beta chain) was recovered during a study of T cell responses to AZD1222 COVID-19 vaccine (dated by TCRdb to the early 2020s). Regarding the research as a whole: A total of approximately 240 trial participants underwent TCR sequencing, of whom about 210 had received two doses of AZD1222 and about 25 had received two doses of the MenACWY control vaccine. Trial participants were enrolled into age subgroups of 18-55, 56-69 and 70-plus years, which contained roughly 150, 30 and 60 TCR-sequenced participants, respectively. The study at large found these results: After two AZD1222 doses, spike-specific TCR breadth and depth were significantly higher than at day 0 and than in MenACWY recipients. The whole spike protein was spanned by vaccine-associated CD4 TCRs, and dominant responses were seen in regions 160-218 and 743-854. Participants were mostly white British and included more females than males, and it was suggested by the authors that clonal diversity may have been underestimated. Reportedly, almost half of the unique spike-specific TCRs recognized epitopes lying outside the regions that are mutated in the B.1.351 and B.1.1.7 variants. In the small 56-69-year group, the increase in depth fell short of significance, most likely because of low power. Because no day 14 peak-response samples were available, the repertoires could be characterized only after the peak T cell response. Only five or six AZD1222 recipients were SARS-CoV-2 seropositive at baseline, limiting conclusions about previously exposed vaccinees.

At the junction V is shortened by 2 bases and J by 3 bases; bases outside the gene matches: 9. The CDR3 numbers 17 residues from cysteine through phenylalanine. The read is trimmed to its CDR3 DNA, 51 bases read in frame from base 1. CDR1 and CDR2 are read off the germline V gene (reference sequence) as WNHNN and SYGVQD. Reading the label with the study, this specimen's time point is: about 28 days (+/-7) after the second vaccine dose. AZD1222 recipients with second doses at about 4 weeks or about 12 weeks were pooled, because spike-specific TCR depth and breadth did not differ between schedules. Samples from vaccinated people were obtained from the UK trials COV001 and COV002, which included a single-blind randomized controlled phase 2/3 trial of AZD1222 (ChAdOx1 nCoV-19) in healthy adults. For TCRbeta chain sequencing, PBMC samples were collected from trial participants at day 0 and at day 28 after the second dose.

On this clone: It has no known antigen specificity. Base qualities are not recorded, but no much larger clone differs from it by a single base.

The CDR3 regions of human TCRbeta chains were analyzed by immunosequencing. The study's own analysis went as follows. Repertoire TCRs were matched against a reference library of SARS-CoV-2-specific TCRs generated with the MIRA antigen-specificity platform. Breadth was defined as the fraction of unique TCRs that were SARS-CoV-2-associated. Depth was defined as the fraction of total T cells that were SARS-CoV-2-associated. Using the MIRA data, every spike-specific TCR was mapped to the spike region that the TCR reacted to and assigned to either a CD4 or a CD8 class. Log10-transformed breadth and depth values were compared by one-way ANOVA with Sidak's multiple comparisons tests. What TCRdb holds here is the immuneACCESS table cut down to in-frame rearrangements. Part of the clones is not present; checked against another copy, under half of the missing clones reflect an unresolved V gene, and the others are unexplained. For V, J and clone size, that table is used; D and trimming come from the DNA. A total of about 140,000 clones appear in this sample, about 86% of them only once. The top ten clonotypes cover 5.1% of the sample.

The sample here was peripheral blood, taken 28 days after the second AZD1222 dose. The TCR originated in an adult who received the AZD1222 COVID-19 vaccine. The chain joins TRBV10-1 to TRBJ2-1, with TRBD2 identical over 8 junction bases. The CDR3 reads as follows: CASSEIGSGTSYNEQFF. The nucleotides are TGCGCCAGCAGTGAGATCGGATCCGGGACTAGCTACAATGAGCAGTTCTTC.